Sequencing of this T cell receptor beta chain was carried out in a study of regulatory T cells in long-lasting Graves disease. This clonotype was counted between two and nine times. Time point in this sample: newly diagnosed GD, antithyroid drugs for less than 3 months. RNA isolated from PBMCs was used to make the TCR library. American Thyroid Association guidelines defined Graves' disease diagnosis. Germline assignment: CDR1 MGHDK and CDR2 SYGVNS. V lost 4 bases, J lost 2 bases, and 20 bases lay in between. The CDR3 spans 17 residues. Libraries of TCR beta came from iRepertoire HTBI primers plus Arm-PCR of CDR3 regions. TCRdb fed the multiplex PCR reads into MiXCR, producing one record per CDR3 protein. Of approximately 300,000 distinct CDR3 sequences in the sample, 18% were seen once.

This clonotype was sampled from a female donor with Graves disease. The chain links TRBV25-1 to TRBJ1-2; maybe TRBD1 (5 bases). The specimen was peripheral blood mononuclear cells (PBMCs), collected at new diagnosis, from a patient treated with antithyroid drugs. The CDR3 region has the DNA TGTGCCAGCAGTGCCTTTCCGGGACCCTTCGGGAACTATGGCTACACCTTC. Translated: CASSAFPGPFGNYGYTF.